Following are 21 T cell receptor beta chains from one sample sequenced in a study of cytotoxic CD8 clonotypes in ibrutinib-treated CLL. The protocol was immunoSEQ multiplex PCR, while the TCRdb copy is restricted to in-frame clones and leaves out a portion. The sample includes tens of thousands of clones, 70% to 90% of them seen just once. The starting material was PBMCs, obtained before ibrutinib treatment. These receptors were obtained from a human donor with chronic lymphocytic leukemia.

The chain links TRBV6-1 to TRBJ2-5, with 10 bases aligning to TRBD1. With V trimmed by 1 base and J by 5 bases, 1 base remained unmatched. The germline gives CDR1 MNHNS, CDR2 SASEGT. CDR3 length: 14 amino acids. The CDR3 loop reads CASSEVDRGETQYF. The CDR3 nucleotides read TGTGCCAGCAGTGAAGTGGACAGGGGGGAGACCCAGTACTTC.

V usage is TRBV5-1 and J usage is TRBJ1-2; 7 bases are a match to TRBD1. This CDR3 has 14 residues. J gave up 1 base and V 10 bases, and 10 bases lay outside the gene matches. Germline V gives CDR1 SGHRS, CDR2 YFSETQ. CDR3 nucleotide sequence: TGCGCCTCCCAACAGGGGACATATAACTATGGCTACACCTTC. Residues: CASQQGTYNYGYTF.

This clone was detected only once. This chain connects TRBV5-6 to TRBJ1-2; D not certain. This CDR3 comprises 14 residues. V shed 0 bases and J shed 2 bases, with 8 bases lying between them. Germline V lookup: CDR1 SGHDT, CDR2 YYEEEE. The CDR3 protein is CASSLVAGNYGYTF. Written as DNA, the CDR3 is TGTGCCAGCAGCTTGGTGGCGGGGAACTATGGCTACACCTTC.

The CDR3 nucleotides are TGTGCCAGCCTTGACAGGGCCAGGGAAAAACTGTTTTTT. Protein product: CASLDRAREKLFF. The chain is built from TRBV27 and TRBJ1-4; 7 bases align to TRBD1. The J segment lost 8 bases and the V segment lost 8 bases, leaving 8 bases of the junction unmatched. Germline values: CDR1 MNHEY, CDR2 SMNVEV (reference sequence). The CDR3 extends over 13 amino acids.

The chain carries TRBV5-4 and TRBJ2-3, with 12 bases that match TRBD2. Trimming took 4 bases from V and 5 from J; bases not matched to a gene: 2. Germline V lookup: CDR1 SGHNT, CDR2 YYREEE (reference sequence). The CDR3 has 14 amino acids. This CDR3 reads CASSPGLAGDTQYF. In nucleotides, the CDR3 is TGTGCCAGCAGCCCGGGACTAGCGGGAGATACGCAGTATTTT. Complete variable domain (other parts from reference TRBV5-4 and TRBJ2-3): ETGVTQSPTHLIKTRGQQVTLRCSSQSGHNTVSWYQQALGQGPQFIFQYYREEENGRGNFPPRFSGLQFPNYSSELNVNALELDDSALYLCASSPGLAGDTQYFGPGTRLTVL.

V is TRBV5-1 and J is TRBJ2-1, with 11 bases that match TRBD2. The length of the CDR3 is 18 residues. Germline CDR1 is SGHRS and CDR2 is YFSETQ. V lost 5 bases and J lost 4; bases outside the gene matches: 14. Here the CDR3 DNA reads TGCGCCAGCAGACTAGCGGGAGCTCTAGCAACCCCGTACAATGAGCAGTTCTTC. Translation gives CASRLAGALATPYNEQFF.

V gene TRBV6-5 combines with J gene TRBJ2-7; D gene ambiguous. Trimming pared 5 bases from V and 6 bases from J, leaving 17 bases between. The CDR3 sequence is 14 residues long. Per germline, CDR1 MNHEY and CDR2 SVGAGI. Written as DNA, the CDR3 is TGTGCCAGCAGTCGGGTCGGGTCCCCTCCCGAGCAGTACTTC. This encodes CASSRVGSPPEQYF.

CDR3 residues: CASVLGLAGGQDEQYF. The DNA for the CDR3 is TGTGCCAGCGTATTGGGACTAGCGGGAGGTCAAGACGAGCAGTACTTC. The rearrangement links TRBV7-2 to TRBJ2-7, with 15 bases matching TRBD2. CDR1 and CDR2 from the germline V gene are SGHTA and FQGNSA. The J segment lost 5 bases and the V segment lost 8 bases, leaving 10 bases of the junction unmatched. The CDR3 has 16 residues. The full variable domain, with the rest looked up from reference TRBV7-2 and TRBJ2-7, is GAGVSQSPSNKVTEKGKDVELRCDPISGHTALYWYRQSLGQGLEFLIYFQGNSAPDKSGLPSDRFSAERTGGSVSTLTIQRTQQEDSAVYLCASVLGLAGGQDEQYFGPGTRLTVT.

V gene TRBV7-3 combines with J gene TRBJ2-5; D unresolved. The CDR3 spans 13 residues. Trimming stripped 4 bases from V and 3 bases from J, with 9 bases between. The germline V gene encodes CDR1 SGHTA and CDR2 FQGTGA. In DNA form, the CDR3 reads TGTGCCAGCAGCTCGGACGGAGAAGAGACCCAGTACTTC. The encoded protein is CASSSDGEETQYF.

CDR3 nucleotide sequence: TGTGCCAGCAGCGATCATAAGGAGGGCGAGGCCAACGTCCTGACTTTC. Its translation is CASSDHKEGEANVLTF. The rearrangement uses TRBV9 and TRBJ2-6; perhaps TRBD2 as D (6 bases). V was shortened by 3 bases and J by 6 bases, with 16 bases between the two germline ends. The CDR3 sequence is 16 residues long. Germline assignment: CDR1 SGDLS and CDR2 YYNGEE.

Here the CDR3 reads CASRTEGGGSENQPQHF. In nucleotides, the CDR3 is TGTGCCAGCAGAACGGAGGGGGGAGGGAGTGAAAATCAGCCCCAGCATTTT. The chain carries TRBV5-4 and TRBJ1-5, with D perhaps TRBD1 (6 bases). The CDR3 is made up of 17 amino acids. Germline assignment: CDR1 SGHNT and CDR2 YYREEE (reference sequence). Trimming shortened V by 5 bases and J by 4 bases, and 22 bases separated the two germline ends.

This chain connects TRBV30 to TRBJ1-2, with D possibly TRBD1 on 5 matching bases. V lost 0 bases and J lost 7, with 15 bases in between. The V gene's germline CDR1 is GTSNPN and CDR2 SVGIG (reference sequence). There are 14 residues in the CDR3. The CDR3: CAWSVGREVGGYTF. The CDR3 DNA reads as TGTGCCTGGAGTGTCGGCAGGGAAGTCGGTGGCTACACCTTC.

The V and J genes are TRBV12-5 and TRBJ2-7, with 7 bases lining up with TRBD1. Germline CDR1 reads LGHNT; CDR2 reads FRNRAP. V shed 6 bases and J 4 bases; nucleotides not matched to a gene: 21. CDR3 size: 18 residues. Here the CDR3 DNA reads TGTGCTAGTGGCCCAAAACCCCTGAGACAGGGCGGTTTATACGAGCAGTACTTC. Translating it yields CASGPKPLRQGGLYEQYF.

J is TRBJ1-2 and V is TRBV27; 9 bases align to TRBD1. Germline lookup yields CDR1 MNHEY and CDR2 SMNVEV (reference sequence). With V trimmed by 6 bases and J by 4 bases, 6 bases remained unmatched. The CDR3 is 14 residues long. CDR3 nucleotides: TGTGCCAGCAGCTTGGGACAGGGCGGCTATGGCTACACCTTC. It translates to CASSLGQGGYGYTF.

The chain employs TRBV7-3 and TRBJ1-1; TRBD1 aligns across 11 bases. Germline CDR1 and CDR2: SGHTA and FQGTGA. J lost 5 bases, V lost 5 bases, and 4 bases had no gene match. The CDR3 totals 14 residues. CDR3: CASSRTGGRTEAFF. In nucleotides, the CDR3 is TGTGCCAGCAGCCGGACAGGGGGCAGGACTGAAGCTTTCTTT.

J is TRBJ2-7 and V is TRBV18, with D possibly matching TRBD1 (6 bases). Trimming took 3 bases from V and 7 from J, leaving 19 bases between them. The CDR3 has 15 residues. Germline CDR1 is KGHSH and CDR2 is LQKENI. The CDR3 DNA reads as TGTGCCAGCTCACCTTCTCAGGGGCGACTAAGTGAGCAGTACTTC. Translating gives CASSPSQGRLSEQYF.

V usage is TRBV6-5 and J usage is TRBJ2-3; D might be TRBD2 (5 bases). Deletions cut 10 bases from V and 0 bases from J, with 11 bases between. The germline CDR1 and CDR2 sequences are MNHEY and SVGAGI. This CDR3 is 13 amino acids long. CDR3 DNA: TGTGCCACCCTGTCGGGGAGCACAGATACGCAGTATTTT. Translating it yields CATLSGSTDTQYF.

The CDR3 loop reads CASSMNGDSDTQYF. DNA for the CDR3: TGTGCCAGTAGTATGAACGGAGACTCAGATACGCAGTATTTT. The chain joins TRBV19 to TRBJ2-3; D is unclear. V shed 3 bases and J shed 4 bases, with 11 bases lying between them. CDR1 LNHDA and CDR2 SQIVND come from the germline V gene (reference sequence). The CDR3 is 14 amino acids.

The V call is TRBV14, the J call TRBJ2-1; 15 bases align to TRBD2. CDR3 size: 18 residues. CDR1 is SGHDN, CDR2 FVKESK, per germline. V shed 3 bases and J 6 bases; nucleotides not matched to a gene: 9. The CDR3 DNA reads as TGTGCCAGCAGCCAGAGGACTAGCGGGAGGGCGGGATTCAATGAGCAGTTCTTC. Protein sequence: CASSQRTSGRAGFNEQFF.

The chain recombines TRBV19 with TRBJ1-1, with D uncertain. The CDR3 sequence is 13 residues long. Trimming removed 7 bases from V and 1 base from J, with 10 bases in between. CDR1 LNHDA and CDR2 SQIVND come from the germline V gene (reference sequence). The chain's CDR3 is CASKEGWNTEAFF. In DNA, the CDR3 is TGTGCCAGTAAAGAGGGTTGGAACACTGAAGCTTTCTTT.

The chain links TRBV18 to TRBJ1-3; the match to TRBD1 covers 8 bases. The V segment lost 1 base and the J segment 0 bases; nucleotides outside the gene matches: 5. Germline V gene lookup returns CDR1 KGHSH and CDR2 LQKENI. The CDR3 extends over 17 amino acids. CDR3 residues: CASSPRQGRDSGNTIYF. CDR3 DNA sequence: TGTGCCAGCTCACCACGACAGGGGCGAGACTCTGGAAACACCATATATTTT.